Listed below are T cell receptor beta chains from one sample, sequenced in a study of blood T cell repertoires in COVID-19. The repertoire was sequenced with immunoSEQ multiplex PCR; TCRdb's copy has only in-frame clones and lacks some. The sample yields approximately 150,000 clones, around 90% seen once. The sequenced sample consisted of PBMCs or T cells enriched from blood (not recorded which). The receptors were sampled from a middle-aged woman who had been exposed to COVID-19. The CDR3 runs from the conserved cysteine through the conserved F or W. The D gene is left open where the match is weak. For some rows the clone size is stated as once, few or many, or as a class when expanded; others skip it.

j_gene: TRBJ1-2; v_gene: TRBV7-9; abundance: -; d_gene: -; CDR3nt: TGTGCCAGCAGCTTAGCCGGCGACAGTGAAAGGGGCTACACCTTC; CDR3aa: CASSLAGDSERGYTF
j_gene: TRBJ1-5; v_gene: TRBV19; abundance: -; d_gene: -; CDR3nt: TGTGCCAGTAGTATGAGTGGGAGTTATCAGCCCCAGCATTTT; CDR3aa: CASSMSGSYQPQHF
j_gene: TRBJ2-3; v_gene: TRBV24-1; abundance: -; d_gene: -; CDR3nt: TGTGCCACCAGTGATGTAGATGATACGCAGTATTTT; CDR3aa: CATSDVDDTQYF
j_gene: TRBJ2-5; v_gene: TRBV7-9; abundance: -; d_gene: -; CDR3nt: TGTGCCAGCAGCCTGGGACATTCGGCAATCGAGACCCAGTACTTC; CDR3aa: CASSLGHSAIETQYF
j_gene: TRBJ1-4; v_gene: TRBV5-8; abundance: -; d_gene: -; CDR3nt: TGTGCCAGCAGCGCCCGACACCCAGCGGACGAAAAACTGTTTTTT; CDR3aa: CASSARHPADEKLFF
j_gene: TRBJ2-7; v_gene: TRBV13; abundance: -; d_gene: TRBD2; CDR3nt: TGTGCCAGCAGCTTAACCAGATTTAGCGGGAGAAGCTACGAGCAGTACTTC; CDR3aa: CASSLTRFSGRSYEQYF
j_gene: TRBJ1-5; v_gene: TRBV28; abundance: -; d_gene: -; CDR3nt: TGTGCCAGCAGTTTAGTCTCGAATCAGCCCCAGCATTTT; CDR3aa: CASSLVSNQPQHF
j_gene: TRBJ1-2; v_gene: TRBV3-1/TRBV3-2; abundance: -; d_gene: TRBD1; CDR3nt: TGTGCCAGCAGCCAACAGCCGGACAGGGGGAACGGCTACACCTTC; CDR3aa: CASSQQPDRGNGYTF
j_gene: TRBJ2-3; v_gene: TRBV9; abundance: -; d_gene: -; CDR3nt: TGTGCCAGCAGCGTAGAATCCGGGGTCGAAGATACGCAGTATTTT; CDR3aa: CASSVESGVEDTQYF
j_gene: TRBJ2-3; v_gene: TRBV19; abundance: -; d_gene: TRBD2; CDR3nt: TGTGCCAGTAGTATAGCCGGGACTAGCGGCACAGATACGCAGTATTTT; CDR3aa: CASSIAGTSGTDTQYF
j_gene: TRBJ1-1; v_gene: TRBV9; abundance: -; d_gene: TRBD1; CDR3nt: TGTGCCAGCAGCGTGGTGGGACAGGAGGTTGAAGCTTTCTTT; CDR3aa: CASSVVGQEVEAFF
j_gene: TRBJ2-7; v_gene: TRBV6-5; abundance: -; d_gene: TRBD1; CDR3nt: TGTGCCAGCAGTCCCGACAGGGGGAAACTCTACGAGCAGTACTTC; CDR3aa: CASSPDRGKLYEQYF
j_gene: TRBJ2-7; v_gene: TRBV2; abundance: -; d_gene: -; CDR3nt: TGTGCCAGCAGTGAAGATTTAGCGGTGAGCTCCTACGAGCAGTACTTC; CDR3aa: CASSEDLAVSSYEQYF
j_gene: TRBJ1-6; v_gene: TRBV7-2; abundance: once; d_gene: -; CDR3nt: TGTGCCAGCAGCTTAGTAGTGCAGGGTAGCACCTATAATTCACCCCTCCACTTT; CDR3aa: CASSLVVQGSTYNSPLHF
j_gene: TRBJ2-7; v_gene: TRBV19; abundance: few; d_gene: TRBD2; CDR3nt: TGTGCCAGTAGCCCCCGGGGGGGGCAGTTTAGCTACGAGCAGTACTTC; CDR3aa: CASSPRGGQFSYEQYF
j_gene: TRBJ2-1; v_gene: TRBV7-2; abundance: -; d_gene: -; CDR3nt: TGTGCCAGCAGCTTTGGGACAAACAATGAGCAGTTCTTC; CDR3aa: CASSFGTNNEQFF
j_gene: TRBJ2-3; v_gene: TRBV6-4; abundance: -; d_gene: TRBD1; CDR3nt: TGTGCCAGCAGTCCCTGGGACAGGGGGAACTCTTTCACAGATACGCAGTATTTT; CDR3aa: CASSPWDRGNSFTDTQYF
j_gene: TRBJ2-5; v_gene: TRBV6-1; abundance: -; d_gene: TRBD2; CDR3nt: TGTGCCAGCAGTGAGGTGGGAGGGCGCCAAGAGACCCAGTACTTC; CDR3aa: CASSEVGGRQETQYF
j_gene: TRBJ2-3; v_gene: TRBV7-2; abundance: -; d_gene: -; CDR3nt: TGTGCCAGCAGCTTACTTGACAGGCGCACAGATACGCAGTATTTT; CDR3aa: CASSLLDRRTDTQYF
j_gene: TRBJ1-4; v_gene: TRBV27; abundance: -; d_gene: -; CDR3nt: TGTGCCAGCAGTTTACTCGGACAACATGAAAAACTGTTTTTT; CDR3aa: CASSLLGQHEKLFF
j_gene: TRBJ1-5; v_gene: TRBV19; abundance: -; d_gene: -; CDR3nt: TGTGCCAGTATCGCGGACAGATATAGCAATCAGCCCCAGCATTTT; CDR3aa: CASIADRYSNQPQHF
j_gene: TRBJ2-1; v_gene: TRBV18; abundance: -; d_gene: -; CDR3nt: TGTGCCAGCTTATCCACCGGGACAGAGCAGTTCTTC; CDR3aa: CASLSTGTEQFF
j_gene: TRBJ1-1; v_gene: TRBV29-1; abundance: -; d_gene: -; CDR3nt: TGCAGCGTTTTCAGTCGGGTACAAGAAGCTTTCTTT; CDR3aa: CSVFSRVQEAFF
j_gene: TRBJ2-7; v_gene: TRBV7-9; abundance: -; d_gene: TRBD2; CDR3nt: TGTGCCAGCAGCCCCCAGCGGGATAGGACCTACGAGCAGTACTTC; CDR3aa: CASSPQRDRTYEQYF
j_gene: TRBJ2-1; v_gene: TRBV6-5; abundance: -; d_gene: TRBD2; CDR3nt: TGTGCCAGCAGCACGACTAGCGGGAGCTACAATGAGCAGTTCTTC; CDR3aa: CASSTTSGSYNEQFF
j_gene: TRBJ2-2; v_gene: TRBV9; abundance: -; d_gene: -; CDR3nt: TGTGCCAGCAGCGTGTTAATGGGTAGGGGTCAGGCCGGGGAGCTGTTTTTT; CDR3aa: CASSVLMGRGQAGELFF
j_gene: TRBJ1-5; v_gene: TRBV27; abundance: -; d_gene: TRBD1; CDR3nt: TGTGCCAGCAGTTTTCAGGGGGCGCGGTCGTCTCAGCCCCAGCATTTT; CDR3aa: CASSFQGARSSQPQHF
j_gene: TRBJ1-1; v_gene: TRBV19; abundance: -; d_gene: -; CDR3nt: TGTGCCAGTAGTATCCGCCGGGGAGGAGAGACTGAAGCTTTCTTT; CDR3aa: CASSIRRGGETEAFF
j_gene: TRBJ1-3; v_gene: TRBV6-5; abundance: -; d_gene: -; CDR3nt: TGTGCCAGCAGTTGGGGACAAAAACAAAACACCATATATTTT; CDR3aa: CASSWGQKQNTIYF
j_gene: TRBJ1-4; v_gene: TRBV4-3; abundance: -; d_gene: -; CDR3nt: TGCGCCAGCAGCCACCTAACAGGGAATGGTGAAAAACTGTTTTTT; CDR3aa: CASSHLTGNGEKLFF
j_gene: TRBJ1-5; v_gene: TRBV7-2; abundance: once; d_gene: -; CDR3nt: TGTGCCAGCAGCTTAGTCCGGGGTGATCAGCCCCAGCATTTT; CDR3aa: CASSLVRGDQPQHF
j_gene: TRBJ2-7; v_gene: TRBV9; abundance: once; d_gene: -; CDR3nt: TGTGCCAGCAGCGTCGGGACTGCCGCCTACGAGCAGTACTTC; CDR3aa: CASSVGTAAYEQYF
j_gene: TRBJ2-1; v_gene: TRBV14; abundance: once; d_gene: TRBD2; CDR3nt: TGTGCCAGCAGCCAAGGGCGCGGGGGGATGAATGAGCAGTTCTTC; CDR3aa: CASSQGRGGMNEQFF
j_gene: TRBJ1-6; v_gene: TRBV12-3/TRBV12-4; abundance: -; d_gene: -; CDR3nt: TGTGCCAGCAGTCCGATAGATTCACCCCTCCACTTT; CDR3aa: CASSPIDSPLHF
j_gene: TRBJ1-6; v_gene: TRBV7-9; abundance: -; d_gene: -; CDR3nt: TGTGCCAGCGGGCTGGATTCACCCCTCCACTTT; CDR3aa: CASGLDSPLHF
j_gene: TRBJ1-5; v_gene: TRBV19; abundance: -; d_gene: -; CDR3nt: TGTGCCAGTAGGGTAGGACAGACGTATAGCAATCAGCCCCAGCATTTT; CDR3aa: CASRVGQTYSNQPQHF
j_gene: TRBJ2-7; v_gene: TRBV29-1; abundance: -; d_gene: TRBD1; CDR3nt: TGCAGCGTTGTGATGACAGGGATCCACGAGCAGTACTTC; CDR3aa: CSVVMTGIHEQYF
j_gene: TRBJ1-5; v_gene: TRBV5-8; abundance: -; d_gene: TRBD1; CDR3nt: TGTGCCAGCAGCCGCGAAGGGACAGGGGGCTTTAGCAATCAGCCCCAGCATTTT; CDR3aa: CASSREGTGGFSNQPQHF
j_gene: TRBJ1-6; v_gene: TRBV6-5; abundance: -; d_gene: -; CDR3nt: TGTGCCAGCAGCCACGCGGAGGGTATAAGCTCACCCCTCCACTTT; CDR3aa: CASSHAEGISSPLHF
j_gene: TRBJ2-2; v_gene: TRBV9; abundance: -; d_gene: -; CDR3nt: TGTGCCAGCAGCTCCAGGTCCGGGAACGGGGAGCTGTTTTTT; CDR3aa: CASSSRSGNGELFF
j_gene: TRBJ1-2; v_gene: TRBV28; abundance: -; d_gene: -; CDR3nt: TGTGCCAGCAGTTCAAACGGTGGCTACACCTTC; CDR3aa: CASSSNGGYTF